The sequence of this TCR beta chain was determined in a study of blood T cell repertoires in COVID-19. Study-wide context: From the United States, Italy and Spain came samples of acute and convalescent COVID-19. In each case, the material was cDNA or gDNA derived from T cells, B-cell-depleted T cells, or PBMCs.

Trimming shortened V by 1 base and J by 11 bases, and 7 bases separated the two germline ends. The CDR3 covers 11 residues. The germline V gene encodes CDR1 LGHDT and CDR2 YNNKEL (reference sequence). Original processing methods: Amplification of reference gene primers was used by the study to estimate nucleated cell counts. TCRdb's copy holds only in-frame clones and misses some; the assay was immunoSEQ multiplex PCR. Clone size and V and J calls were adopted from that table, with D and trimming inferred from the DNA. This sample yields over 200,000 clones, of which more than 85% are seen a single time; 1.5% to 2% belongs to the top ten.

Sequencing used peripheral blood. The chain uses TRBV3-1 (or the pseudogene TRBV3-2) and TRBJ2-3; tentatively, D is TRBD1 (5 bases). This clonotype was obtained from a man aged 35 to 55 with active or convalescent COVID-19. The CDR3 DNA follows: TGTGCCAGCAGCCAAGGAAGGGGGCAGTATTTT. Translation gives CASSQGRGQYF.